This T cell receptor beta chain was recorded in a study of CD8+ T cells in alopecia areata. cDNA reverse transcribed from extracted RNA served as the sequencing template. Sequencing was performed with immunoSEQ multiplex PCR; in TCRdb, only in-frame clones are kept and a portion is missing. The sample has a few hundred thousand clones, 66% seen once. Study observations and caveats: Lesional tissue from the scalp (especially in alopecia totalis/universalis) showed higher clonality than normal scalp. Scalp and blood samples kept many expanded lesional clones throughout tofacitinib.

Noted treatment: oral pan-JAK inhibitor, 5-10 mg twice daily. Patients with alopecia areata provided lesional scalp punch biopsies as well as peripheral blood. Sorting of CD4+ and CD8+ T cells was performed on PBMCs. To note about this clone: Antigen: not known.

Germline V gene sequence: CDR1 LNHNV, CDR2 YYDKDF (reference sequence). This CDR3 region has 16 residues. The germline V and J ends were trimmed by 0 bases and 2 bases, with 11 bases remaining between them. The chain couples TRBV15 to TRBJ2-4; D remains unclear. The input for sequencing was CD4+ T cells sorted from blood, taken at approximately week 42, from a patient treated with tofacitinib. This TCR came from a human donor with alopecia areata. CDR3 DNA: TGTGCCACCAGCAGAGATGTCGGGCCCACCAAAAACATTCAGTACTTC. It translates to CATSRDVGPTKNIQYF.